This T cell receptor beta chain was recovered during a study of blood T cell repertoires in COVID-19. On the study more broadly: The United States, Italy and Spain were the sources of the acute and convalescent COVID-19 samples.

This table comes from immunoSEQ multiplex PCR, and its TCRdb copy is limited to in-frame clones, with some not included. The profile covers roughly 320,000 clones, with 90% appearing a single time and over 5.5% taken by the ten largest. Enrollment of patients from Seattle took place during active infection, with longitudinal follow-up. The CDR3 is 14 residues long. Unmatched junction bases numbered 10, after V lost 8 bases and J lost 3 bases. CDR1 SGHNT and CDR2 YENEEA come from the germline V gene. The sequenced sample consisted of peripheral blood. This receptor was obtained from a woman between 45 and 65 years old with COVID-19, enrolled during active disease. The rearrangement uses TRBV11-3 and TRBJ2-7; 7 nucleotides align to TRBD1. The DNA for the CDR3 is TGTGCCAGCCCCAGGGGGACAGACGTCTACGAGCAGTACTTC. Residues: CASPRGTDVYEQYF.